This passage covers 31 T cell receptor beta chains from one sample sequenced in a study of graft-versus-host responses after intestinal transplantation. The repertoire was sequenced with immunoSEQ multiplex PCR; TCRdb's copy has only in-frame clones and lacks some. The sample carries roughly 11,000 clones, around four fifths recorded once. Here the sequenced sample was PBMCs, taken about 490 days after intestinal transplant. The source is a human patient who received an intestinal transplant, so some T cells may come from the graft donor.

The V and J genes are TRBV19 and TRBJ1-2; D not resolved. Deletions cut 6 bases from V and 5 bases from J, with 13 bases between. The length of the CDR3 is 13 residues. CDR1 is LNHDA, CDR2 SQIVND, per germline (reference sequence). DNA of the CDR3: TGTGCCAGTAGGTTCGAGGGTCTTTATGGCTACACCTTC. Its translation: CASRFEGLYGYTF.

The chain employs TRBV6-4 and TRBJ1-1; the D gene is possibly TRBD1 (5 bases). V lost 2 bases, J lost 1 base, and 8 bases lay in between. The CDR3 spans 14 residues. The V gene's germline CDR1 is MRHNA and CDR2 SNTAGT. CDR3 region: CASSDGGENTEAFF. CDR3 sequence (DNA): TGTGCCAGCAGTGACGGAGGGGAGAACACTGAAGCTTTCTTT.

CDR3 amino acids: CSVEMTYEQYF. The DNA of the CDR3 is TGCAGCGTTGAAATGACGTACGAGCAGTACTTC. The rearrangement joins TRBV29-1 to TRBJ2-7, with D hard to call. The CDR3 loop spans 11 amino acids. V was shortened by 2 bases and J by 4 bases, with 6 bases between the two germline ends. Germline V gene sequence: CDR1 SQVTM, CDR2 ANQGSEA.

The CDR3 sequence is CSVIVGNTEAFF. CDR3 bases: TGCAGCGTTATAGTAGGAAACACTGAAGCTTTCTTT. This chain uses TRBV29-1 with TRBJ1-1; D unresolved. This CDR3 spans 12 amino acids. The V end lost 5 bases, the J end lost 2 bases, and 9 bases lay between the germline ends. Germline lookup yields CDR1 SQVTM and CDR2 ANQGSEA.

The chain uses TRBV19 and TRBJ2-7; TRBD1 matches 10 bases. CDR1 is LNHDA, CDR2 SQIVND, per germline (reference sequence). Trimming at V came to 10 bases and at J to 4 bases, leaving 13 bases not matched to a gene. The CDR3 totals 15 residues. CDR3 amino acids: CATSGQGVGRYEQYF. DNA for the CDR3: TGTGCCACGTCCGGACAGGGGGTCGGTAGGTACGAGCAGTACTTC.

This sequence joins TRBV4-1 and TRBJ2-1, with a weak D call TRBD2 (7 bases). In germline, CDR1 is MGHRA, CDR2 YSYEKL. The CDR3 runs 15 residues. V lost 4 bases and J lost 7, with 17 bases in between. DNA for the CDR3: TGCGCCAGCAGCCCCCCGGGGGGCGGATTAAATGAGCAGTTCTTC. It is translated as CASSPPGGGLNEQFF.

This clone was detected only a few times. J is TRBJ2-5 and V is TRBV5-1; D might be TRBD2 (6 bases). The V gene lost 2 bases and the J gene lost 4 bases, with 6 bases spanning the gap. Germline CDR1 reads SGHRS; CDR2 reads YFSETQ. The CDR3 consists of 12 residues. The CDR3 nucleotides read TGCGCCAGCAGCTTCGGGGGAGAGACCCAGTACTTC. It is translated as CASSFGGETQYF.

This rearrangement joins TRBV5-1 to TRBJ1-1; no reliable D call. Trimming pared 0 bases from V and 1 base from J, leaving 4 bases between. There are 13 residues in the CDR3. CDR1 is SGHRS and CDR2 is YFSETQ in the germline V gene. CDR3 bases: TGCGCCAGCAGCTTGGTTTCGAACACTGAAGCTTTCTTT. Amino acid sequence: CASSLVSNTEAFF.

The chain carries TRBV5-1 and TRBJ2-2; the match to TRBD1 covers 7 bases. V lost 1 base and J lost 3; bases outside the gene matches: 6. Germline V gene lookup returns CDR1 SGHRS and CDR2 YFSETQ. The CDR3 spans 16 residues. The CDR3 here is CASSLNEGADTGELFF. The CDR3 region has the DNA TGCGCCAGCAGCTTGAACGAGGGGGCTGACACCGGGGAGCTGTTTTTT.

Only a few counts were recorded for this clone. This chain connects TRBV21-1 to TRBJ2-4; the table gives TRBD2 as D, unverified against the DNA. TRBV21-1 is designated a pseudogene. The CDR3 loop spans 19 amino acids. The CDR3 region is CASSNVMEANPLAKNIQYF. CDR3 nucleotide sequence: TGTGCCAGCAGCAACGTTATGGAAGCGAACCCACTAGCCAAAAACATTCAGTACTTC.

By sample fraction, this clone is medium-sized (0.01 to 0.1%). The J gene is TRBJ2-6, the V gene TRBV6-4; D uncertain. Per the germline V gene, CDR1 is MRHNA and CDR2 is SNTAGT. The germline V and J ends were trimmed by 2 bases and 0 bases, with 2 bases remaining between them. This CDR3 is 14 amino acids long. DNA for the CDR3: TGTGCCAGCAGTGACAACTCTGGGGCCAACGTCCTGACTTTC. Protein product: CASSDNSGANVLTF.

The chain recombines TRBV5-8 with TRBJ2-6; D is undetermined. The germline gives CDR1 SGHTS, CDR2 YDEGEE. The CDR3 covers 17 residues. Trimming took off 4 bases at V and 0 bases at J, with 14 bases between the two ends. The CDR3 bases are TGTGCCAGCAGCCAAGGTCTGTCAGCCTCTGGGGCCAACGTCCTGACTTTC. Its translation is CASSQGLSASGANVLTF.

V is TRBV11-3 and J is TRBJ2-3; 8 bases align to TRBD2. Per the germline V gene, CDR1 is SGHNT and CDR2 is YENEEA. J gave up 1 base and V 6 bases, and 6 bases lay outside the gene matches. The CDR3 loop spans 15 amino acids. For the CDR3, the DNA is TGTGCCAGCAGTCCGGACGGGGGGGGCACAGATACGCAGTATTTT. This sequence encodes CASSPDGGGTDTQYF.

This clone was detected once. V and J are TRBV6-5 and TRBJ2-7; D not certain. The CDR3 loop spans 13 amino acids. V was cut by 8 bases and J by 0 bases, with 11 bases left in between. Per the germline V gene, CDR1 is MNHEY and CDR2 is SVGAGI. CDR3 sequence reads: CASGVRSSYEQYF. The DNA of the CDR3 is TGTGCCAGCGGTGTCAGGAGCTCCTACGAGCAGTACTTC.

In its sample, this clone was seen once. The CDR3 here is CASSATVQNTEAFF. The CDR3 DNA sequence: TGTGCCAGCTCGGCGACAGTTCAGAACACTGAAGCTTTCTTT. V and J are TRBV18 and TRBJ1-1; perhaps TRBD1 as D (5 bases). This CDR3 has 14 residues. Per the germline V gene, CDR1 is KGHSH and CDR2 is LQKENI. V lost 6 bases to trimming and J lost 1 base, with 12 bases between them.

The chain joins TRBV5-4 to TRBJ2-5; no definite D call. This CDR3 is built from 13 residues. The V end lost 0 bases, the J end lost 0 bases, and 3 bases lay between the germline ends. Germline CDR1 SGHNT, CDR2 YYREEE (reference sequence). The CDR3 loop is CASSLDYQETQYF. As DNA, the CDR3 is TGTGCCAGCAGCTTGGACTACCAAGAGACCCAGTACTTC. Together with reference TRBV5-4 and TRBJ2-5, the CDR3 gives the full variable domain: ETGVTQSPTHLIKTRGQQVTLRCSSQSGHNTVSWYQQALGQGPQFIFQYYREEENGRGNFPPRFSGLQFPNYSSELNVNALELDDSALYLCASSLDYQETQYFGPGTRLLVL.

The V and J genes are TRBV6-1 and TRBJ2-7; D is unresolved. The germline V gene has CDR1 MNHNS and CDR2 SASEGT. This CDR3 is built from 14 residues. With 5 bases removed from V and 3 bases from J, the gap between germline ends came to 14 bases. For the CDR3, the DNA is TGTGCCAGCAGTCAGGTCCCCCAAAACTACGAGCAGTACTTC. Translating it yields CASSQVPQNYEQYF.

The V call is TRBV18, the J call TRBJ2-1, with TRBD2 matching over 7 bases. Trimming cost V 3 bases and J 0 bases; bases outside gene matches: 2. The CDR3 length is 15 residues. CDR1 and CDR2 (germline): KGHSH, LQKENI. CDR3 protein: CASSPQRDSYNEQFF. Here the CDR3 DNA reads TGTGCCAGCTCACCTCAGCGGGACTCCTACAATGAGCAGTTCTTC.

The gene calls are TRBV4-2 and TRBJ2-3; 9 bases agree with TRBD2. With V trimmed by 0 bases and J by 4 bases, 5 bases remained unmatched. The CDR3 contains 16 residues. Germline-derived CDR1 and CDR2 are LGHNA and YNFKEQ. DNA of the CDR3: TGTGCCAGCAGCCAAGATTCGAGCGGGAGGCCAGATACGCAGTATTTT. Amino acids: CASSQDSSGRPDTQYF.

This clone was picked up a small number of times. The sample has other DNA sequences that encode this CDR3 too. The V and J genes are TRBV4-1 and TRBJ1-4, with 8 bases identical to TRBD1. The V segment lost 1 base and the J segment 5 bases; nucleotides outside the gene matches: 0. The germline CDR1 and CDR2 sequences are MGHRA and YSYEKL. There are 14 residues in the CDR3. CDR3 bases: TGCGCCAGCAGCCAAGGGACAGGGAATGAAAAACTGTTTTTT. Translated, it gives CASSQGTGNEKLFF.

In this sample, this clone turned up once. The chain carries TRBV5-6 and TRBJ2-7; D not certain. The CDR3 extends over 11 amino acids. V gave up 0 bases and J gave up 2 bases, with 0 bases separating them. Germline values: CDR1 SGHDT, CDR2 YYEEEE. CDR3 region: CASSLAYEQYF. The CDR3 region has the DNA TGTGCCAGCAGCTTGGCCTACGAGCAGTACTTC. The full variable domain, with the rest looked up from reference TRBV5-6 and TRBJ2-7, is DAGVTQSPTHLIKTRGQQVTLRCSPKSGHDTVSWYQQALGQGPQFIFQYYEEEERQRGNFPDRFSGHQFPNYSSELNVNALLLGDSALYLCASSLAYEQYFGPGTRLTVT.

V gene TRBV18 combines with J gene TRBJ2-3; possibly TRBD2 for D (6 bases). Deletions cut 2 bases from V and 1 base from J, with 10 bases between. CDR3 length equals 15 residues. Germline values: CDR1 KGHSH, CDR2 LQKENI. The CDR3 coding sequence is TGTGCCAGCTCACCAGGAGGGACCCGCACAGATACGCAGTATTTT. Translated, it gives CASSPGGTRTDTQYF. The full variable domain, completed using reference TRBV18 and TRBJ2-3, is NAGVMQNPRHLVRRRGQEARLRCSPMKGHSHVYWYRQLPEEGLKFMVYLQKENIIDESGMPKERFSAEFPKEGPSILRIQQVVRGDSAAYFCASSPGGTRTDTQYFGPGTRLTVL.

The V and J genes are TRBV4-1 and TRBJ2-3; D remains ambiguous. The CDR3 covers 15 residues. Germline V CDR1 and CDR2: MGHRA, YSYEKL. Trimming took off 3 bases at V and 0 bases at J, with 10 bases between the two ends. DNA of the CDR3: TGCGCCAGCAGCCATTTCCACGGTAGCACAGATACGCAGTATTTT. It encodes CASSHFHGSTDTQYF.

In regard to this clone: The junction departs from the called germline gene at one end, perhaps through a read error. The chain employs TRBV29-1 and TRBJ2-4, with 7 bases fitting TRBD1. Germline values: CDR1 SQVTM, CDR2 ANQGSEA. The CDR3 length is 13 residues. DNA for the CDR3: TGCAGCGTTGAGGGGACAGCCCAAAACATTCAGTACTTC. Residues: CSVEGTAQNIQYF.

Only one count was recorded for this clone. The CDR3 nucleotides read TGTGCCAGCAGTGACGGGACAGGGGTCTCACCCCTCCACTTT. Residues: CASSDGTGVSPLHF. The V call is TRBV6-1, the J call TRBJ1-6; 10 bases map to TRBD1. The ends lost 3 bases at V and 10 bases at J; junction bases unmatched: 3. Germline V CDR1 and CDR2: MNHNS, SASEGT. This CDR3 is built from 14 residues.

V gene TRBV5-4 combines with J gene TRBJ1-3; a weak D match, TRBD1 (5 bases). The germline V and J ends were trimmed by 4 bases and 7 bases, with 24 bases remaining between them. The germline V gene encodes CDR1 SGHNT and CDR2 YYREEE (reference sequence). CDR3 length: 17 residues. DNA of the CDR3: TGTGCCAGCAGCCGTCATCGAGGATGGGGACGGCTCAACACCATATATTTT. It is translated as CASSRHRGWGRLNTIYF.

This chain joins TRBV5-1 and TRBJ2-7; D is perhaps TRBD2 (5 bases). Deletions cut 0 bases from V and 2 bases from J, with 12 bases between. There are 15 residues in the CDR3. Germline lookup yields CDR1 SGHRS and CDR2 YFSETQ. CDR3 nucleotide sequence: TGCGCCAGCAGCTTGGTTTCAAGGCGGGCCTACGAGCAGTACTTC. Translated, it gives CASSLVSRRAYEQYF. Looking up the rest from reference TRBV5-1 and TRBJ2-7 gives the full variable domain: KAGVTQTPRYLIKTRGQQVTLSCSPISGHRSVSWYQQTPGQGLQFLFEYFSETQRNKGNFPGRFSGRQFSNSRSEMNVSTLELGDSALYLCASSLVSRRAYEQYFGPGTRLTVT.

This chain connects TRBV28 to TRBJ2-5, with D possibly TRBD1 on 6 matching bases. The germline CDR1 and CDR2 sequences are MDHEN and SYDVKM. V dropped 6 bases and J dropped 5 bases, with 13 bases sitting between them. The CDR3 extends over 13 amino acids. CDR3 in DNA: TGTGCCAGCAGCCAACAGGGTTGGGAGACCCAGTACTTC. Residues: CASSQQGWETQYF. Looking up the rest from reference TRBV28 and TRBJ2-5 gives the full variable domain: DVKVTQSSRYLVKRTGEKVFLECVQDMDHENMFWYRQDPGLGLRLIYFSYDVKMKEKGDIPEGYSVSREKKERFSLILESASTNQTSMYLCASSQQGWETQYFGPGTRLLVL.

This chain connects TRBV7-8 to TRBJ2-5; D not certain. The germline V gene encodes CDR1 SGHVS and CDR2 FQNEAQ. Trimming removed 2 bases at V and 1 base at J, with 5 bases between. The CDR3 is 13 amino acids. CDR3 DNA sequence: TGTGCCAGCAGCTTAATGGTCCAAGAGACCCAGTACTTC. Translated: CASSLMVQETQYF.

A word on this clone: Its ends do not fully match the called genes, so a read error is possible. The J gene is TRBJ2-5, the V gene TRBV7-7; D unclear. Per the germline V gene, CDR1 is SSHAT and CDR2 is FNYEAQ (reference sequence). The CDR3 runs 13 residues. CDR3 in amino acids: CASSLGYQETQYF. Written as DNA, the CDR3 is TGTGCTAGCAGCTTAGGGTACCAAGAGACCCAGTACTTC.

The CDR3 nucleotides are TGTGCCAGTAGTCTCCGGACTAGCGGAGCCACAGATACGCAGTATTTT. As protein: CASSLRTSGATDTQYF. V gene TRBV19 combines with J gene TRBJ2-3; 10 bases are a match to TRBD2. Trimming removed 5 bases from V and 2 bases from J; junction bases left unmatched: 7. In germline, CDR1 is LNHDA, CDR2 SQIVND (reference sequence). This CDR3 is built from 16 residues.